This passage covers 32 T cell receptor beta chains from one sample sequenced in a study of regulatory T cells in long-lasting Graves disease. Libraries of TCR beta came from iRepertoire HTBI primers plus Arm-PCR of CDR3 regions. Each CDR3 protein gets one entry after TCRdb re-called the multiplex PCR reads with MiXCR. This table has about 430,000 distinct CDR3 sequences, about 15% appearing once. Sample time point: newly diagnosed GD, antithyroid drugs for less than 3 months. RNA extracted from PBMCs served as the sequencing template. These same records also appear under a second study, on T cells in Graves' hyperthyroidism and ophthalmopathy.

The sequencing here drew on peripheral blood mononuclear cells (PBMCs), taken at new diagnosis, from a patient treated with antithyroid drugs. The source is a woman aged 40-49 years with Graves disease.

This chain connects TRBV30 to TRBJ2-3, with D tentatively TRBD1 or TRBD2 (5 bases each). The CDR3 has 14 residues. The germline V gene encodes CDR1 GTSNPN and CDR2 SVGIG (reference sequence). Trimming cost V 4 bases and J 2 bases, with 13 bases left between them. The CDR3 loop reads CAWNRDLYTDTQYF. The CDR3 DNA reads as TGTGCCTGGAACCGGGACCTTTACACAGATACGCAGTATTTT.

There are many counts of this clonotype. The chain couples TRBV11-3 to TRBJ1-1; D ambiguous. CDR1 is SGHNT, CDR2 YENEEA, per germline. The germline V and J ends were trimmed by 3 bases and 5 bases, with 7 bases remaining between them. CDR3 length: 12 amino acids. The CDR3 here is CASSFISTEAFF. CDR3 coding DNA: TGTGCCAGCAGCTTTATCTCGACTGAAGCTTTCTTT.

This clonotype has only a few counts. The CDR3 sequence: CASSLILATGELFF. In DNA form, the CDR3 reads TGTGCCAGCAGCTTGATCCTGGCCACCGGGGAGCTGTTTTTT. This chain connects TRBV5-5 to TRBJ2-2; D unresolved. V was pared by 1 base and J by 4 bases, with 8 bases between. CDR1 is SGHKS, CDR2 YYEKEE, per germline (reference sequence). This CDR3 region has 14 residues.

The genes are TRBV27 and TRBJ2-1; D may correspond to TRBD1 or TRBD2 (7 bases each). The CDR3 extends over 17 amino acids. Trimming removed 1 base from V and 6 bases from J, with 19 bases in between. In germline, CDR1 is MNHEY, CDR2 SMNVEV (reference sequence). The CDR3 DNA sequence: TGTGCCAGCAGTTTATTGCCAGGGGGGGGACCTAGCAATGAGCAGTTCTTC. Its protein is CASSLLPGGGPSNEQFF.

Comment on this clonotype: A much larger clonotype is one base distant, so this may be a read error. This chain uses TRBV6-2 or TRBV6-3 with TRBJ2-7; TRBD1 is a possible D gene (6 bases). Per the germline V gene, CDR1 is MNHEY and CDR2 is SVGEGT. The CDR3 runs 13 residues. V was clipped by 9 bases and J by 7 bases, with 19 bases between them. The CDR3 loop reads CASTRGREGEQYF. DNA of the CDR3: TGTGCCAGTACCAGGGGCCGCGAAGGGGAGCAGTACTTC.

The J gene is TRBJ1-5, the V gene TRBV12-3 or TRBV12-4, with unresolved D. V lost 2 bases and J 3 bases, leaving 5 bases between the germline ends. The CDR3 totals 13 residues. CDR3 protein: CASSLSDNQPQHF. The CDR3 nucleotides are TGTGCCAGCAGTTTATCGGACAATCAGCCCCAGCATTTT.

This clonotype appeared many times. CDR3 DNA sequence: TGCGCCAGCAGCACTAAGGACGGGGGTAATTCACCCCTCCACTTT. Protein: CASSTKDGGNSPLHF. The chain is built from TRBV5-1 and TRBJ1-6, with D possibly matching TRBD1 (5 bases). Trimming took off 4 bases at V and 6 bases at J, with 14 bases between the two ends. Germline V gives CDR1 SGHRS, CDR2 YFSETQ. This CDR3 spans 15 amino acids.

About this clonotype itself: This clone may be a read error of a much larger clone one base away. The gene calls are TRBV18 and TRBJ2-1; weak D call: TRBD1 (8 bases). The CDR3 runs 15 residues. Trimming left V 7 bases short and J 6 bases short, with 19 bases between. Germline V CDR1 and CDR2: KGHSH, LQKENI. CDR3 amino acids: CASYQQGGGLNEQFF. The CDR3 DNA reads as TGTGCCAGCTACCAACAGGGGGGGGGCCTCAATGAGCAGTTCTTC.

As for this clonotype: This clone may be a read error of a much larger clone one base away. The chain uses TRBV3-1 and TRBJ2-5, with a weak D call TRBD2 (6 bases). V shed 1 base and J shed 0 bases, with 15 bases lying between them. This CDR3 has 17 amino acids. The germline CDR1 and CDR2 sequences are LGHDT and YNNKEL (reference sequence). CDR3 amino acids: CASSQGLLEGDQETQYF. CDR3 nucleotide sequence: TGTGCCAGCAGCCAAGGTCTTTTGGAGGGAGACCAAGAGACCCAGTACTTC.

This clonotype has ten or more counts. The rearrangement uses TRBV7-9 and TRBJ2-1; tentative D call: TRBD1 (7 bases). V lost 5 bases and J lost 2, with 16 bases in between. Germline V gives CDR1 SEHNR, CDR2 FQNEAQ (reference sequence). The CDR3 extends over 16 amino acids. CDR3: CASSDGRDRTYNEQFF. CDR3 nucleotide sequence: TGTGCCAGCAGCGACGGGCGGGACAGAACCTACAATGAGCAGTTCTTC.

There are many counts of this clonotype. The CDR3 DNA sequence: TGTGCCAGCTCACCACCGTCCGGGTGGGGACTGTTTTTT. This translates into CASSPPSGWGLFF. The rearrangement joins TRBV18 to TRBJ1-4; D unresolved. The V end lost 0 bases, the J end lost 13 bases, and 12 bases lay between the germline ends. The CDR3 length is 13 residues. Germline V gene data show CDR1 as KGHSH and CDR2 as LQKENI.

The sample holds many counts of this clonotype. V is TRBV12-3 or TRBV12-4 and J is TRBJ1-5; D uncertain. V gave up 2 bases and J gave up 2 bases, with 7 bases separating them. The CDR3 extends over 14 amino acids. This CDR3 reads CASSLFGGNQPQHF. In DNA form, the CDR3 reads TGTGCCAGCAGTTTATTCGGGGGCAATCAGCCCCAGCATTTT.

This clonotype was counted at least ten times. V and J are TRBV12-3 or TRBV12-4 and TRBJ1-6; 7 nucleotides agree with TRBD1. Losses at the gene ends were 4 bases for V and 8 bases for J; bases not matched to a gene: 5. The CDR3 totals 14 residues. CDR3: CASSSGTDHSPLHF. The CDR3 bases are TGTGCCAGCAGTTCCGGGACAGATCATTCACCCCTCCACTTT.

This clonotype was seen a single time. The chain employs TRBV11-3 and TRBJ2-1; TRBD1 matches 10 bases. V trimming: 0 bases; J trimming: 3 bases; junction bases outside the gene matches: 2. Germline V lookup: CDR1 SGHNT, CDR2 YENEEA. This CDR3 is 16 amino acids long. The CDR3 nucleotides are TGTGCCAGCAGCTTAGAGACAGGGGGCTTCTACAATGAGCAGTTCTTC. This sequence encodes CASSLETGGFYNEQFF.

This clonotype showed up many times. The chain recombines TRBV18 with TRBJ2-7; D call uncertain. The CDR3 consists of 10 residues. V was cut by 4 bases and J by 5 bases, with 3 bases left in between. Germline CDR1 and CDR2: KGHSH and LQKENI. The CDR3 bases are TGTGCCAGCTCACGGAACGAGCAGTACTTC. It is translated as CASSRNEQYF. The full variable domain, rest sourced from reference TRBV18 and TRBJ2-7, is NAGVMQNPRHLVRRRGQEARLRCSPMKGHSHVYWYRQLPEEGLKFMVYLQKENIIDESGMPKERFSAEFPKEGPSILRIQQVVRGDSAAYFCASSRNEQYFGPGTRLTVT.

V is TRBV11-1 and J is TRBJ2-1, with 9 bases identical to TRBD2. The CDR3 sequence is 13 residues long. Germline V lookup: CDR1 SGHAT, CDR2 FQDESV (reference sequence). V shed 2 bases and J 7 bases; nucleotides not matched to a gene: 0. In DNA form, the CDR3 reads TGTGCCAGCAGCTTACTAGCGGGGAATGAGCAGTTCTTC. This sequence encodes CASSLLAGNEQFF. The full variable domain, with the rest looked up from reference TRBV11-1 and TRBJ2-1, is EAEVAQSPRYKITEKSQAVAFWCDPISGHATLYWYRQILGQGPELLVQFQDESVVDDSQLPKDRFSAERLKGVDSTLKIQPAELGDSAMYLCASSLLAGNEQFFGPGTRLTVL.

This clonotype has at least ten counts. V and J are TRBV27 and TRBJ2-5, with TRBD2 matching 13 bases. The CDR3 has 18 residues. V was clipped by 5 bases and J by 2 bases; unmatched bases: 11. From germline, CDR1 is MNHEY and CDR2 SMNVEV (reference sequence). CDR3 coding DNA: TGTGCCAGCAGTCCAACCGTTGAGGGACTAGCGGGACAAGAGACCCAGTACTTC. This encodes CASSPTVEGLAGQETQYF.

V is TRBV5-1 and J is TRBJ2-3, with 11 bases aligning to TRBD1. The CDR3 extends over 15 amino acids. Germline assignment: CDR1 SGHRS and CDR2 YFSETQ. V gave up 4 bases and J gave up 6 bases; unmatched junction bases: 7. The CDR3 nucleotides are TGCGCCAGCAGCGCGGGGACAGGGGGAGGGGATACGCAGTATTTT. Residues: CASSAGTGGGDTQYF.

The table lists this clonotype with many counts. The CDR3 DNA is TGTGCCAGCTGCTGGGATAGCAATCAGCCCCAGCATTTT. Translating it yields CASCWDSNQPQHF. This rearrangement joins TRBV12-3 or TRBV12-4 to TRBJ1-5; no clear D gene. CDR3 length equals 13 residues. Between the trimmed V and J ends, which lost 8 bases and 0 bases, there was a span of 8 bases.

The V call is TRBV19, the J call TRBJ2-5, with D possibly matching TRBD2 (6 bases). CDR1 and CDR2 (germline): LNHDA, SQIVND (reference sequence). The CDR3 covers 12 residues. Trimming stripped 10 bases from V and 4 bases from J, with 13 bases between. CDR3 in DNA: TGTGCCACATCGGGAGATTCAGAGACCCAGTACTTC. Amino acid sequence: CATSGDSETQYF.

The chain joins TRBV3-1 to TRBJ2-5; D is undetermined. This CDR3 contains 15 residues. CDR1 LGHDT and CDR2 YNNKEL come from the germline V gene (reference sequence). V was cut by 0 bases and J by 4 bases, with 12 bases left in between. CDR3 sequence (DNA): TGTGCCAGCAGCCAAGAAGGTGGTTTCGGAGAGACCCAGTACTTC. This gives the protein CASSQEGGFGETQYF.

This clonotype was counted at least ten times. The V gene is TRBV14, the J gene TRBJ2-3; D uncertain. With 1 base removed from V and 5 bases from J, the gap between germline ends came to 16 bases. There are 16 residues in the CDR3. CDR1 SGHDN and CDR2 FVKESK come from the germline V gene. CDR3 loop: CASSQVDSLVIDTQYF. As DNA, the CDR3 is TGTGCCAGCAGCCAAGTAGATTCCTTGGTTATAGATACGCAGTATTTT.

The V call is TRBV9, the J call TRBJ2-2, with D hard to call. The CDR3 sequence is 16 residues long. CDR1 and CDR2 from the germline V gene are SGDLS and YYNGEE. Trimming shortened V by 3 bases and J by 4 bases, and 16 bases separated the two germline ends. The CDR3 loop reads CASSAPSRVFTGELFF. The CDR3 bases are TGTGCCAGCAGCGCTCCAAGTCGGGTTTTCACCGGGGAGCTGTTTTTT.

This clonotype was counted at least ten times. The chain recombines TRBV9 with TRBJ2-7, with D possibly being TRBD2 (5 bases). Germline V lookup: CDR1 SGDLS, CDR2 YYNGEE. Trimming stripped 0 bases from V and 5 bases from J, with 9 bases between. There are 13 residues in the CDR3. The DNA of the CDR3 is TGTGCCAGCAGCGTAGGTGACGGGGACGAGCAGTACTTC. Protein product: CASSVGDGDEQYF.

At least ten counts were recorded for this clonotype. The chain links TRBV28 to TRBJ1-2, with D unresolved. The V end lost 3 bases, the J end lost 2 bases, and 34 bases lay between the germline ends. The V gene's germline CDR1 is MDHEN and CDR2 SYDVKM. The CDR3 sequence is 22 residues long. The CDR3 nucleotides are TGTGCCAGCAGTTTCTTCCCCCTTCTAACACAACCATACCTAAGAAGAAACTATGGCTACACCTTC. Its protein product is CASSFFPLLTQPYLRRNYGYTF.

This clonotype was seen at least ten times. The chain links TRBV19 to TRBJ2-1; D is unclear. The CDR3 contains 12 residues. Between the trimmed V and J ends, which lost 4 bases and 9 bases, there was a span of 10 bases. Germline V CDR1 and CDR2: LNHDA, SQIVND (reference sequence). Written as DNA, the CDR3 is TGTGCCAGTAGTAAACCTTCTCGTGAGCAGTTCTTC. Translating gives CASSKPSREQFF.

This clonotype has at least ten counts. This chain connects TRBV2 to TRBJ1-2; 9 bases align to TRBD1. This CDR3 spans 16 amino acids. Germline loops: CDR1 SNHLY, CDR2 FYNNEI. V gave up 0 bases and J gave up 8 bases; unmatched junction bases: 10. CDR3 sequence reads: CASSEAGDRVTAGYTF. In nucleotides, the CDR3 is TGTGCCAGCAGTGAAGCCGGGGACAGGGTGACGGCAGGCTACACCTTC.

This CDR3 reads CSAPLQGFGEAFF. The DNA of the CDR3 is TGCAGCGCTCCCCTTCAGGGGTTCGGTGAAGCTTTCTTT. J is TRBJ1-1 and V is TRBV29-1, with D perhaps matching TRBD1 (6 bases). Germline V gene lookup returns CDR1 SQVTM and CDR2 ANQGSEA. Between the trimmed V and J ends, which lost 7 bases and 7 bases, there was a span of 19 bases. This CDR3 has 13 residues.

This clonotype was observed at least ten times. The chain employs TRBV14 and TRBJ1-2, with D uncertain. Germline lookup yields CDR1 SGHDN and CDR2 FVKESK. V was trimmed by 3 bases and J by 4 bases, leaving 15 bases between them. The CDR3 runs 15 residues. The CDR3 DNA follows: TGTGCCAGCAGCCAGGGCAGACCTCAATTCTATGGCTACACCTTC. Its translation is CASSQGRPQFYGYTF.

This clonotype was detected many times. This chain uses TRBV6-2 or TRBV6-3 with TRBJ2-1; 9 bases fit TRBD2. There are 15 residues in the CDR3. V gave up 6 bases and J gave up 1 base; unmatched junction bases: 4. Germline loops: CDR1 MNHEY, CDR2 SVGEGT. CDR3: CASSYSGGSYNEQFF. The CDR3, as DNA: TGTGCCAGCAGCTATAGCGGGGGTTCCTACAATGAGCAGTTCTTC.

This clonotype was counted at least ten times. The CDR3 DNA is TGTGCCAGCAGCCCGGGGACAGGGGCTCGATACAATGAGCAGTTCTTC. The encoded protein is CASSPGTGARYNEQFF. The chain uses TRBV7-3 and TRBJ2-1, with 10 nucleotides matching TRBD1. This CDR3 contains 16 residues. Germline V gene data show CDR1 as SGHTA and CDR2 as FQGTGA. V lost 5 bases, J lost 4 bases, and 8 bases stayed unmatched. Filled out from reference TRBV7-3 and TRBJ2-1, the complete variable domain reads GAGVSQTPSNKVTEKGKYVELRCDPISGHTALYWYRQSLGQGPEFLIYFQGTGAADDSGLPNDRFFAVRPEGSVSTLKIQRTERGDSAVYLCASSPGTGARYNEQFFGPGTRLTVL.

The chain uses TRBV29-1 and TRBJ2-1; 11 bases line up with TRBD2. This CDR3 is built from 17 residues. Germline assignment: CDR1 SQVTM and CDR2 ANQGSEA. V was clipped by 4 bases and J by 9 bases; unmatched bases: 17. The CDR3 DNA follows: TGCAGCGTTGGTTCAAATAGCGGGAGGGGTCTATACGGTGAGCAGTTCTTC. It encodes CSVGSNSGRGLYGEQFF.